This TCR beta chain was recorded in a study of OX40 agonist ivuxolimab in advanced cancers. Here immunoSEQ multiplex PCR was the method, and the copy in TCRdb shows in-frame clones only, minus some. The repertoire includes tens of thousands of clones, about 88% of them detected once, and roughly 4% sits in the top ten. The CDR3 totals 14 residues. Germline V gene data show CDR1 as SGHRS and CDR2 as YFSETQ. The V end was cut by 4 bases, the J end by 4 bases, with 11 bases between. Source: CD4+ or CD8+ T cells sorted from blood, taken in a trial of the OX40 agonist ivuxolimab. This clonotype was obtained from an adult with an advanced solid tumor such as melanoma, head and neck, liver or kidney cancer. The chain uses TRBV5-1 and TRBJ2-2; tentatively, D is TRBD1 (6 bases). CDR3: CASSAGQSTGELFF. The CDR3 DNA follows: TGCGCCAGCAGCGCAGGACAGTCCACCGGGGAGCTGTTTTTT.